The T cell receptor beta chain under discussion was sequenced for a study of regulatory T cells in long-lasting Graves disease. Points from the study as a whole: Among the persistent patients, roughly 2,500 public clonotypes were shared, more than the roughly 990 shared among new patients.

Construction of the TCR beta libraries employed iRepertoire HTBI primers in conjunction with Arm-PCR of CDR3 regions. Via MiXCR, TCRdb re-called the multiplex PCR reads, giving one row per CDR3 protein. The sample includes a few hundred thousand distinct CDR3 sequences, about 17% of them seen just once. Remarks on this clonotype: What it binds is not known.

Indicated time point: newly diagnosed GD, antithyroid drugs for less than 3 months. PBMC RNA was the source of the TCR library. The CDR3 covers 15 residues. Looked up from germline, CDR1 is KGHDR and CDR2 is SFDVKD. The trim removed 4 bases at V and 3 bases at J, leaving 7 bases unmatched. These same records also appear under a second study, on T cells in Graves' hyperthyroidism and ophthalmopathy.

The receptor was isolated from a woman aged 18-29 years with Graves disease. Sample: peripheral blood mononuclear cells (PBMCs), taken at new diagnosis, from a patient treated with antithyroid drugs. The genes are TRBV24-1 and TRBJ2-5, with TRBD1 matching over 7 bases. This chain's CDR3 is CATSDQYRGEETQYF. For the CDR3, the DNA is TGTGCCACCAGTGACCAATACAGGGGTGAAGAGACCCAGTACTTC.